The source of this TCR beta chain is a study of shared clonotypes between healthy human individuals. Study background: Three plates each covered CD4 naive and memory; CD8 naive two, CD8 memory one.

Whole-study results and caveats: Naive subsets usually exceeded memory subsets in estimated richness.

Naive-designated CD8 cells lacked CD45RO, were positively enriched for CCR7, and omitted terminally differentiated effector memory CD45RA+ cells. Execution of the assay was at deep level. In the original workflow: ImmunoSEQ sequences covered only the junction and lacked quality scores; filtering therefore differed. This table comes from immunoSEQ multiplex PCR, and its TCRdb copy is limited to in-frame clones, with some not included. The V and J calls and clone size were taken over from that table, and D and trimming were inferred from the DNA. The sample has about 2 million clones, approximately 94% seen once. Comment on this clone: The antigen is not known.

The specimen was naive CD8+ T cells sorted from blood. The clonotype was recovered from a man aged 18 to 30 in good health.

The DNA for the CDR3 is TGTGCCAGCAGCTCTACCCCGGACAGGCTCGTCGAGCAGTACTTC. Its translation is CASSSTPDRLVEQYF. The chain is built from TRBV11-2 and TRBJ2-7, with 7 bases aligning to TRBD1. The V and J ends lost 4 bases and 6 bases, in that order; junction bases with no gene match: 12. CDR1 and CDR2 from the germline V gene are SGHAT and FQNNGV. The CDR3 spans 15 residues.